This T cell receptor (beta chain) derives from a study of blood T cells in healthy people across ages. Whole-study results and caveats: The recorded TCR beta diversity per million T cells decreased in a roughly linear manner with age.

The authors ran a second PCR of 7 to 11 cycles using a sample-barcoded 5' primer and a J-beta primer mix. The template-switch adaptor, which had 12 random nucleotides, put a tag on each cDNA molecule. One entry per CDR3 protein results from TCRdb running MiXCR on the 5' RACE reads. The sample lists around 280,000 distinct CDR3 sequences, 25% to 30% occurring once. A word on this clonotype: Its antigen is undetermined.

V was clipped by 5 bases and J by 4 bases; unmatched bases: 7. The germline CDR1 and CDR2 sequences are SGHTA and FQGNSA. The CDR3 runs to 15 residues. The rearrangement uses TRBV7-2 and TRBJ2-7; 11 bases line up with TRBD2. The sequencing sample was made of blood. The receptor comes from a woman between 65 and 79 years old in good health. The CDR3: CASSVSGTSGYEQYF. The CDR3 nucleotides are TGTGCCAGCAGCGTGTCCGGGACTAGCGGTTACGAGCAGTACTTC.